The count of the clone carrying this T cell receptor (beta chain) is one. Its target is unknown. The sample originates from a study of blood T cells in healthy people across ages. This CDR3 has 13 residues. The V end lost 6 bases, the J end lost 8 bases, and 16 bases lay between the germline ends. Germline CDR1 SGHTA, CDR2 FQGNSA. Extractions gave at least 5.5 micrograms of total RNA per sample. Findings and caveats of the study: Among T cells, TCR beta diversity per million cells dropped roughly linearly as age rose.

Next came a second PCR, run for about 6 to 11 cycles, which used a sample-barcoded 5' primer along with a J-beta primer mix. Each of the cDNA molecules was tagged by a template-switch adaptor with 12 random nucleotides. TCRdb fed the 5' RACE reads into MiXCR, producing one record per CDR3 protein. The table records about 810,000 distinct CDR3 sequences, about 37% of them present only once. This sequence was found in a man younger than 30 in good health. The sample consisted of blood. The chain carries TRBV7-2 and TRBJ1-2, with a possible D match to TRBD1 (6 bases). CDR3 residues: CASSPDSLSGYTF. CDR3 sequence (DNA): TGTGCCAGCAGTCCGGACAGCCTCTCCGGCTACACCTTC.